Only a few counts were recorded for the clone carrying this T cell receptor (beta chain). Its antigen is undetermined. TCRdb re-called the 5' RACE reads with MiXCR, one entry per CDR3 protein. The table includes about 240,000 distinct CDR3 sequences, approximately 9% detected once. The CDR3 runs to 13 residues. Germline CDR1 is SQVTM and CDR2 is ANQGSEA. V gave up 1 base and J gave up 5 bases, with 11 bases separating them. These data belong to a study of T-cell memory formation after mild COVID-19. Study observations and caveats: Proof of SARS-CoV-2 specificity was absent for the second-wave clones that crested on day 37. Day 15 to 85 contracting clones showed balanced CD4/CD8; later expanders leaned CD4+.

The origin of this receptor is a man aged 18 to 35 who had mild COVID-19 (a few samples of this study predate the infection). Cell type and time point are not known. The rearrangement links TRBV29-1 to TRBJ1-1, with D perhaps TRBD1 (5 bases). Specimen: PBMCs or a T cell subset sorted from them (not recorded which). This CDR3 reads CSVEAQGGTEAFF. CDR3 nucleotide sequence: TGCAGCGTTGAAGCCCAGGGTGGGACTGAAGCTTTCTTT. Together with reference TRBV29-1 and TRBJ1-1, the CDR3 gives the full variable domain: SAVISQKPSRDICQRGTSLTIQCQVDSQVTMMFWYRQQPGQSLTLIATANQGSEATYESGFVIDKFPISRPNLTFSTLTVSNMSPEDSSIYLCSVEAQGGTEAFFGQGTRLTVV.